This T cell receptor (beta chain) came from a study of control samples from healthy donors and cancer patients. The count of this clone is one. Here immunoSEQ multiplex PCR was the method, and the copy in TCRdb shows in-frame clones only, minus some. The table records approximately 58,000 clones, around 87% of them present only once. The CDR3 is 16 amino acids. Germline loops: CDR1 MGHRA, CDR2 YSYEKL. J was trimmed by 1 base and V by 0 bases; bases with no gene match: 1. This sequence was found in a woman aged 60 to 75 with lung cancer. The source material was PBMCs. The rearrangement joins TRBV4-1 to TRBJ2-5, with TRBD2 identical over 11 bases. CDR3 region: CASSQEGLAAQETQYF. The CDR3 DNA is TGCGCCAGCAGCCAAGAGGGACTAGCGGCCCAAGAGACCCAGTACTTC.